The 24 T cell receptor beta chains in this list originate from one sample, sequenced in a study of cytomegalovirus exposure and HLA in healthy donors. The PCR used 60 Vbeta and 13 Jbeta primers. Repertoires were generated with immunoSEQ multiplex PCR, while TCRdb's copy carries only in-frame clones and drops some. The sample contains around 91,000 clones, around nine tenths of which appear only once. Sample: PBMCs. The source of these receptors is a man aged 30 to 45 in good health and CMV-seropositive.

The V and J genes are TRBV29-1 and TRBJ2-2; D possibly corresponds to TRBD2 (7 bases). In germline, CDR1 is SQVTM, CDR2 ANQGSEA. Trimming shortened V by 4 bases and J by 6 bases, and 12 bases separated the two germline ends. This CDR3 is 13 amino acids long. This CDR3 reads CSVGGGDAGELFF. DNA for the CDR3: TGCAGCGTTGGGGGGGGCGACGCCGGGGAGCTGTTTTTT.

The chain employs TRBV30 and TRBJ1-5, with TRBD1 as a possible D gene (6 bases). V gave up 4 bases and J gave up 5 bases, with 24 bases separating them. Germline V gives CDR1 GTSNPN, CDR2 SVGIG (reference sequence). CDR3 length: 17 amino acids. This CDR3 is CAWNGAGEGNVDQPQHF. The CDR3 DNA sequence: TGTGCCTGGAATGGGGCAGGGGAAGGGAATGTAGATCAGCCCCAGCATTTT. Full variable domain (outside the CDR3, taken from reference TRBV30 and TRBJ1-5): SQTIHQWPATLVQPVGSPLSLECTVEGTSNPNLYWYRQAAGRGLQLLFYSVGIGQISSEVPQNLSASRPQDRQFILSSKKLLLSDSGFYLCAWNGAGEGNVDQPQHFGDGTRLSIL.

This clone has only a few counts. The chain has TRBV5-1 and TRBJ2-6; TRBD1 is a possible D gene (6 bases). The CDR3 is 15 residues long. Trimming shortened V by 5 bases and J by 1 base, and 10 bases separated the two germline ends. The germline V gene has CDR1 SGHRS and CDR2 YFSETQ. CDR3 nucleotide sequence: TGCGCCAGCAGACAGACAGGATCTGGGGCCAACGTCCTGACTTTC. It encodes CASRQTGSGANVLTF.

CDR3 sequence (DNA): TGTGCCAGCAGCCACGCCGGGACTGGCTCCTACGAGCAGTACTTC. Its translation: CASSHAGTGSYEQYF. The chain recombines TRBV7-9 with TRBJ2-7; possibly TRBD2 for D (6 bases). In germline, CDR1 is SEHNR, CDR2 FQNEAQ (reference sequence). The CDR3 loop spans 15 amino acids. Deletions cut 5 bases from V and 0 bases from J, with 14 bases between.

This clone occurred once. J is TRBJ2-5 and V is TRBV19, with 7 bases fitting TRBD2. V trimming: 4 bases; J trimming: 5 bases; junction bases outside the gene matches: 7. The germline CDR1 and CDR2 sequences are LNHDA and SQIVND (reference sequence). The CDR3 runs to 14 residues. The CDR3 DNA reads as TGTGCCAGTAGTAACGGGAGGACTGGGGAGACCCAGTACTTC. Protein product: CASSNGRTGETQYF.

V usage is TRBV5-6 and J usage is TRBJ1-2, with TRBD1 matching over 10 bases. This CDR3 has 14 amino acids. The V and J ends lost 0 bases and 5 bases, in that order; junction bases with no gene match: 1. CDR1 and CDR2 (germline): SGHDT, YYEEEE. CDR3 nucleotides: TGTGCCAGCAGCTTGGGGGGACAGGGGTATGGCTACACCTTC. Translating gives CASSLGGQGYGYTF.

V is TRBV10-3 and J is TRBJ2-3, with D possibly matching TRBD2 (5 bases). The V gene's germline CDR1 is ENHRY and CDR2 SYGVKD. The CDR3 is made up of 15 amino acids. Trimming removed 0 bases from V and 6 bases from J, with 13 bases in between. CDR3 protein: CAISESRARSDTQYF. As DNA, the CDR3 is TGTGCCATCAGTGAGTCGAGGGCCAGGTCGGATACGCAGTATTTT.

The chain is built from TRBV7-2 and TRBJ2-1, with 14 nucleotides matching TRBD2. The germline CDR1 and CDR2 sequences are SGHTA and FQGNSA. Trimming cost V 5 bases and J 5 bases; bases outside gene matches: 5. The CDR3 is 16 residues long. CDR3 sequence reads: CASSEGTSGRNNEQFF. DNA of the CDR3: TGTGCCAGCAGCGAAGGGACTAGCGGGAGAAACAATGAGCAGTTCTTC.

This sequence joins TRBV27 and TRBJ2-1, with 7 bases matching TRBD2. The trim removed 1 base at V and 7 bases at J, leaving 10 bases unmatched. The germline V gene has CDR1 MNHEY and CDR2 SMNVEV (reference sequence). The CDR3 length is 16 residues. The CDR3 DNA is TGTGCCAGCAGTTTATACGTGGGAGGGCCGGGGAATGAGCAGTTCTTC. Its translation is CASSLYVGGPGNEQFF.

The chain employs TRBV27 and TRBJ2-1; D perhaps matches TRBD2 (6 bases). This CDR3 is 13 amino acids long. The V gene's germline CDR1 is MNHEY and CDR2 SMNVEV (reference sequence). V gave up 3 bases and J gave up 6 bases, with 9 bases separating them. CDR3 protein: CASSFGTFNEQFF. Here the CDR3 DNA reads TGTGCCAGCAGTTTTGGGACTTTCAATGAGCAGTTCTTC.

This clone was detected a few times. This chain uses TRBV29-1 with TRBJ2-1, with 7 bases that match TRBD2. After removal of 3 bases from V and 9 bases from J, the junction contained 11 bases not matched to a gene. CDR3 length: 14 residues. Germline V lookup: CDR1 SQVTM, CDR2 ANQGSEA. CDR3 bases: TGCAGCGTTGAGCCGCGGGAGTGGAGGGGTGAGCAGTTCTTC. It specifies CSVEPREWRGEQFF.

This clone occurred once. The chain couples TRBV5-5 to TRBJ1-1; 9 positions match TRBD1. From germline, CDR1 is SGHKS and CDR2 YYEKEE (reference sequence). V lost 3 bases and J lost 5; bases outside the gene matches: 5. The CDR3 consists of 14 residues. Written as DNA, the CDR3 is TGTGCCAGCAGCTCTTGGACAGGGGAAACTGAAGCTTTCTTT. Encoded protein: CASSSWTGETEAFF.

The chain links TRBV19 to TRBJ2-5, with 9 bases identical to TRBD1. With 4 bases clipped from V and 1 base from J, the junction kept 7 bases outside the gene matches. This CDR3 is 16 amino acids long. The germline V gene has CDR1 LNHDA and CDR2 SQIVND (reference sequence). The DNA for the CDR3 is TGTGCCAGTAGTAAAGACAGGGGGACTCGCCAAGAGACCCAGTACTTC. Protein sequence: CASSKDRGTRQETQYF.

This sequence joins TRBV10-3 and TRBJ1-1; a weak D match, TRBD1 (5 bases). With 6 bases removed from V and 3 bases from J, the gap between germline ends came to 14 bases. This CDR3 spans 14 amino acids. Germline V CDR1 and CDR2: ENHRY, SYGVKD. The CDR3 nucleotides are TGTGCCATCAGGGACCAGGGTTATGACACTGAAGCTTTCTTT. Encoded protein: CAIRDQGYDTEAFF.

The sample holds a few counts of this clone. The chain has TRBV2 and TRBJ1-1, with D uncertain. The CDR3 spans 12 residues. CDR1 is SNHLY and CDR2 is FYNNEI in the germline V gene. Deletions cut 6 bases from V and 1 base from J, with 6 bases between. This CDR3 is CASRESNTEAFF. CDR3 coding DNA: TGTGCCAGCAGGGAGTCGAACACTGAAGCTTTCTTT.

The rearrangement joins TRBV28 to TRBJ1-5; D might be TRBD1 (6 bases). The CDR3 has 16 residues. Germline V gene data show CDR1 as MDHEN and CDR2 as SYDVKM. The ends were cut back, 6 bases at V and 3 bases at J, with 18 bases in the middle. CDR3 nucleotides: TGTGCCAGCAGCCGACGCCTAACAGGGTTCAATCAGCCCCAGCATTTT. It specifies CASSRRLTGFNQPQHF.

The chain combines TRBV7-8 with TRBJ2-7; D uncertain. Trimming cost V 1 base and J 4 bases, with 11 bases left between them. Germline V gene sequence: CDR1 SGHVS, CDR2 FQNEAQ. CDR3 length equals 14 residues. The CDR3 coding sequence is TGTGCCAGCAGCTTAGAGTTGAACGGTTACGAGCAGTACTTC. It translates to CASSLELNGYEQYF.

V is TRBV11-2 and J is TRBJ2-1, with 10 bases fitting TRBD2. The germline CDR1 and CDR2 sequences are SGHAT and FQNNGV. The CDR3 extends over 16 amino acids. The ends lost 1 base at V and 6 bases at J; junction bases unmatched: 6. CDR3 region: CASSLVVSSGSNEQFF. DNA for the CDR3: TGTGCCAGCAGCTTAGTGGTCTCTAGCGGGAGCAATGAGCAGTTCTTC.

This chain uses TRBV15 with TRBJ2-2; 8 positions agree with TRBD2. Germline values: CDR1 LNHNV, CDR2 YYDKDF (reference sequence). Losses at the gene ends were 3 bases for V and 2 bases for J; bases not matched to a gene: 14. The CDR3 is made up of 19 amino acids. In nucleotides, the CDR3 is TGTGCCACCAGCAGTGACGGGACCGGGACTAGGATCAACACCGGGGAGCTGTTTTTT. It codes for CATSSDGTGTRINTGELFF.

This sequence joins TRBV28 and TRBJ2-3; 11 bases line up with TRBD2. The V gene's germline CDR1 is MDHEN and CDR2 SYDVKM. J was trimmed by 5 bases and V by 6 bases; bases with no gene match: 10. This CDR3 is 16 amino acids long. The CDR3 spells CASRGPSGRFQDTQYF. The CDR3 coding sequence is TGTGCCAGCAGGGGTCCTAGCGGGAGGTTCCAAGATACGCAGTATTTT.

This chain uses TRBV28 with TRBJ1-3; no definite D call. V dropped 7 bases and J dropped 0 bases, with 4 bases sitting between them. The CDR3 has 12 amino acids. The V gene's germline CDR1 is MDHEN and CDR2 SYDVKM. The CDR3 sequence: CASKHSGNTIYF. The DNA for the CDR3 is TGTGCCAGCAAGCACTCTGGAAACACCATATATTTT.

This chain joins TRBV18 and TRBJ1-2, with D maybe TRBD1 (6 bases). The V gene's germline CDR1 is KGHSH and CDR2 LQKENI. Trimming left V 1 base short and J 2 bases short, with 8 bases between. This CDR3 comprises 14 residues. CDR3 in DNA: TGTGCCAGCTCACCACAACAGGGAAACTATGGCTACACCTTC. This gives the protein CASSPQQGNYGYTF. The full variable domain, with the rest looked up from reference TRBV18 and TRBJ1-2, is NAGVMQNPRHLVRRRGQEARLRCSPMKGHSHVYWYRQLPEEGLKFMVYLQKENIIDESGMPKERFSAEFPKEGPSILRIQQVVRGDSAAYFCASSPQQGNYGYTFGSGTRLTVV.

J is TRBJ2-3 and V is TRBV4-1; 7 positions agree with TRBD1. V was pared by 1 base and J by 1 base, with 2 bases of the junction left unmatched. This CDR3 spans 15 amino acids. Per germline, CDR1 MGHRA and CDR2 YSYEKL. CDR3 amino acids: CASSQVDRGTDTQYF. CDR3 nucleotides: TGCGCCAGCAGCCAAGTCGACAGGGGCACAGATACGCAGTATTTT.

V gene TRBV30 combines with J gene TRBJ1-1; D is ambiguous. V lost 2 bases to trimming and J lost 4 bases, with 8 bases between them. CDR1 is GTSNPN and CDR2 is SVGIG in the germline V gene (reference sequence). CDR3 length: 12 amino acids. CDR3 nucleotides: TGTGCCTGGAGTCCAGGTCCCACTGAAGCTTTCTTT. It is translated as CAWSPGPTEAFF.